The source of this T cell receptor (beta chain) is a study of shared T cell receptors in the human thymus. Clones were sequenced by immunoSEQ multiplex PCR, and TCRdb holds only the in-frame ones, with some missing. The sample contains approximately 400,000 clones, approximately 95% of which appear only once. Losses at the gene ends were 1 base for V and 4 bases for J; bases not matched to a gene: 13. The CDR3 has 18 amino acids. CDR1 and CDR2 (germline): LNHNV, YYDKDF (reference sequence). The chain couples TRBV15 to TRBJ2-7, with 10 bases lining up with TRBD2. Sequencing was done on a sample of thymocytes. The receptor was isolated from a human donor. The CDR3 loop reads CATSRGLGMVAGGYEQYF. In DNA, the CDR3 is TGTGCCACCAGCAGAGGCCTCGGGATGGTAGCGGGAGGTTACGAGCAGTACTTC.